The 27 T cell receptor beta chains below were found in one sample sequenced in a study of Graves' ophthalmopathy and Graves' hyperthyroidism. Researchers took RNA transcripts and amplified TCR beta CDR3 regions from them. HTBI primers were employed in first-round RT-PCR, then a second-round multiplex PCR followed. TCRdb analysed the multiplex PCR reads with MiXCR anew, one entry per CDR3 protein. The profile shows about 480,000 distinct CDR3 sequences, about an eighth of them singletons. Material for sequencing was blood. These TCRs come from a woman between 25 and 40 years old with Graves' ophthalmopathy.

This clonotype was seen at least ten times. This clone may be a read error of a much larger clone one base away. The gene calls are TRBV7-6 and TRBJ1-1, with D maybe TRBD1 (6 bases). Germline CDR1 SGHVS, CDR2 FNYEAQ. The CDR3 length is 13 residues. In DNA form, the CDR3 reads TGTGCCAGCAGCTATTCTTGGGACACTGGAGCTTTCTTT. This encodes CASSYSWDTGAFF.

There are many counts of this clonotype. The chain couples TRBV6-5 to TRBJ2-7, with D tentatively TRBD2 (5 bases). Trimming took off 8 bases at V and 3 bases at J, with 11 bases between the two ends. Germline V gene data show CDR1 as MNHEY and CDR2 as SVGAGI. CDR3 length equals 12 residues. CDR3 sequence reads: CASGPAGYEQYF. In DNA form, the CDR3 reads TGTGCCAGCGGGCCGGCGGGCTACGAGCAGTACTTC.

The chain carries TRBV12-5 and TRBJ2-3; 10 bases agree with TRBD1. J lost 4 bases, V lost 2 bases, and 12 bases had no gene match. Looked up from germline, CDR1 is LGHNT and CDR2 is FRNRAP. This CDR3 contains 18 residues. The CDR3 coding sequence is TGTGCTAGTGGTTTGCTCCGGACAGGGGGTGTTTTTGCAGATACGCAGTATTTT. This translates into CASGLLRTGGVFADTQYF.

This chain uses TRBV16 with TRBJ1-1; the D is unclear. CDR1 KGHSY and CDR2 FQNENV come from the germline V gene. V shed 2 bases and J shed 4 bases, with 8 bases lying between them. CDR3 length: 13 amino acids. The CDR3 region has the DNA TGTGCCAGCAGCCAAACCCCGTTCACTGAAGCTTTCTTT. Encoded protein: CASSQTPFTEAFF. Filled out from reference TRBV16 and TRBJ1-1, the complete variable domain reads GEEVAQTPKHLVRGEGQKAKLYCAPIKGHSYVFWYQQVLKNEFKFLISFQNENVFDETGMPKERFSAKCLPNSPCSLEIQATKLEDSAVYFCASSQTPFTEAFFGQGTRLTVV.

Ten or more counts support this clonotype. The chain combines TRBV7-2 with TRBJ2-7; perhaps TRBD1 as D (6 bases). V shed 3 bases and J shed 1 base, with 10 bases lying between them. The CDR3 has 14 residues. Germline-derived CDR1 and CDR2 are SGHTA and FQGNSA. In nucleotides, the CDR3 is TGTGCCAGCAGCTTCAGACAGGATTCCTACGAGCAGTACTTC. It encodes CASSFRQDSYEQYF. Supplemented by reference TRBV7-2 and TRBJ2-7, the full variable domain reads GAGVSQSPSNKVTEKGKDVELRCDPISGHTALYWYRQSLGQGLEFLIYFQGNSAPDKSGLPSDRFSAERTGGSVSTLTIQRTQQEDSAVYLCASSFRQDSYEQYFGPGTRLTVT.

This clonotype was recorded at least ten times. A much larger clonotype is one base distant, so this may be a read error. The chain has TRBV28 and TRBJ2-5; no definite D call. This CDR3 region has 14 residues. Trimming removed 3 bases at V and 7 bases at J, with 15 bases between. In germline, CDR1 is MDHEN, CDR2 SYDVKM. In nucleotides, the CDR3 is TGTGCCAGCAGTTTCCGTGGGGTACCTCGGACCCAGTACTTC. Amino acids: CASSFRGVPRTQYF.

This clonotype was observed at least ten times. This chain links TRBV6-1 with TRBJ1-2, with 9 bases aligning to TRBD1. Unmatched junction bases numbered 5, after V lost 5 bases and J lost 4 bases. This CDR3 contains 14 residues. Germline CDR1 MNHNS, CDR2 SASEGT. The chain's CDR3 is CASSSGQGFYGYTF. DNA of the CDR3: TGTGCCAGCAGTTCGGGACAGGGCTTCTATGGCTACACCTTC.

V and J are TRBV25-1 and TRBJ1-6; maybe TRBD1 (5 bases). Per germline, CDR1 MGHDK and CDR2 SYGVNS. V gave up 6 bases and J gave up 5 bases, with 11 bases separating them. The CDR3 contains 14 residues. The CDR3 DNA reads TGTGCCAGCAGATCCCGGGGCCATAATTCACCCCTCCACTTT. The encoded protein is CASRSRGHNSPLHF.

This clonotype was recorded many times. The V and J genes are TRBV6-4 and TRBJ1-1, with D possibly being TRBD1 (5 bases). The CDR3 totals 17 residues. The ends were cut back, 6 bases at V and 0 bases at J, with 20 bases in the middle. Germline-derived CDR1 and CDR2 are MRHNA and SNTAGT. CDR3 sequence reads: CASSPLDARGMNTEAFF. The CDR3 DNA reads TGTGCCAGCAGCCCCCTCGACGCGCGGGGGATGAACACTGAAGCTTTCTTT.

This clonotype was detected many times. This chain links TRBV5-1 with TRBJ2-5; maybe TRBD2 (5 bases). The germline gives CDR1 SGHRS, CDR2 YFSETQ. This CDR3 is 13 amino acids long. V lost 6 bases and J lost 2, with 11 bases in between. The CDR3 protein is CASNTGEQETQYF. In nucleotides, the CDR3 is TGCGCCAGCAATACCGGGGAACAAGAGACCCAGTACTTC.

The table lists this clonotype with many counts. The V and J genes are TRBV10-3 and TRBJ2-7; TRBD1 aligns across 7 bases. Trimming cost V 3 bases and J 1 base; bases outside gene matches: 9. The CDR3 sequence is 16 residues long. Germline values: CDR1 ENHRY, CDR2 SYGVKD. The CDR3 is CAISDLGQANSYEQYF. The CDR3 nucleotides read TGTGCCATCAGTGATTTAGGACAGGCGAATTCCTACGAGCAGTACTTC.

This clonotype was seen many times. The chain uses TRBV7-2 and TRBJ2-7, with no clear D. Germline values: CDR1 SGHTA, CDR2 FQGNSA. The CDR3 runs to 13 residues. Trimming took off 1 base at V and 7 bases at J, with 11 bases between the two ends. The CDR3 region has the DNA TGTGCCAGCAGCTTAGTCCGGGCCAGGGAGCAGTACTTC. It yields the protein CASSLVRAREQYF.

This clonotype came up many times. The CDR3 region is CASSQARTGGVENIQYF. CDR3 in DNA: TGTGCCAGCAGCCAAGCAAGGACAGGGGGCGTAGAAAACATTCAGTACTTC. J is TRBJ2-4 and V is TRBV6-2 or TRBV6-3, with 11 positions matching TRBD1. Germline CDR1 and CDR2: MNHEY and SVGEGT. The CDR3 contains 17 residues. J was trimmed by 5 bases and V by 6 bases; bases with no gene match: 12.

In this sample, this clonotype turned up many times. This rearrangement joins TRBV28 to TRBJ2-7, with 7 bases aligning to TRBD2. Per germline, CDR1 MDHEN and CDR2 SYDVKM. CDR3 length: 13 amino acids. V gave up 8 bases and J gave up 3 bases; unmatched junction bases: 7. The CDR3 DNA sequence: TGTGCCAGCGGAACAGGCGGGAGCTACGAGCAGTACTTC. Its protein product is CASGTGGSYEQYF. The whole variable domain, filled in from reference TRBV28 and TRBJ2-7, reads DVKVTQSSRYLVKRTGEKVFLECVQDMDHENMFWYRQDPGLGLRLIYFSYDVKMKEKGDIPEGYSVSREKKERFSLILESASTNQTSMYLCASGTGGSYEQYFGPGTRLTVT.

There are many counts of this clonotype. This chain uses TRBV6-2 or TRBV6-3 with TRBJ2-7, with 11 bases aligning to TRBD2. This CDR3 is 15 amino acids long. Germline CDR1 and CDR2: MNHEY and SVGEGT. The V and J ends lost 4 bases and 1 base, in that order; junction bases with no gene match: 3. CDR3 coding DNA: TGTGCCAGCAGTTTACTAGCGGGGGTTTCCTACGAGCAGTACTTC. Translated, it gives CASSLLAGVSYEQYF.

Turning to this clonotype: This may stem from a read error, because a much larger clone lies one nucleotide away. V is TRBV11-3 and J is TRBJ2-5; no definite D call. This CDR3 comprises 16 residues. Germline V gene sequence: CDR1 SGHNT, CDR2 YENEEA. The CDR3 protein is CASSLVPNRPQETKYF. DNA for the CDR3: TGTGCCAGCAGCTTAGTTCCGAACAGACCCCAAGAGACCAAGTACTTC.

Ten or more counts support this clonotype. The DNA for the CDR3 is TGTGCCAGTAGTAGCGGGGAGATCTACGAGCAGTACTTC. This encodes CASSSGEIYEQYF. V and J are TRBV6-1 and TRBJ2-7, with 8 positions matching TRBD2. CDR3 size: 13 residues. J gave up 3 bases and V 9 bases, and 7 bases lay outside the gene matches. CDR1 is MNHNS, CDR2 SASEGT, per germline.

In this sample, this clonotype turned up a few times. A much bigger clone sits one base away, suggesting this may be a read error. The chain joins TRBV4-1 to TRBJ1-5, with D unresolved. The CDR3 is 13 residues long. Per the germline V gene, CDR1 is MGHRA and CDR2 is YSYEKL. Here the CDR3 reads CACSQARDQPQHF. DNA of the CDR3: TGCGCCTGCAGCCAGGCCCGGGATCAGCCCCAGCATTTT.

On this clonotype itself: The junction does not match germline at one end; this may be a read error. V usage is TRBV11-2 and J usage is TRBJ1-3, with D perhaps matching TRBD1 (5 bases). CDR1 is SGHAT and CDR2 is FQNNGV in the germline V gene. The CDR3 runs 16 residues. The CDR3 loop reads CASSPRGLISENTIYF. In nucleotides, the CDR3 is TGTGCCAGCAGCCCAAGGGGACTCATCTCTGAAAACACCATATATTTT.

This clonotype was found many times. V and J are TRBV5-1 and TRBJ2-7, with TRBD2 identical over 11 bases. The germline V gene encodes CDR1 SGHRS and CDR2 YFSETQ. This CDR3 contains 16 residues. The V and J ends lost 4 bases and 0 bases, in that order; junction bases with no gene match: 6. The chain's CDR3 is CASSKGLAANSYEQYF. The DNA of the CDR3 is TGCGCCAGCAGCAAGGGACTAGCGGCGAACTCCTACGAGCAGTACTTC.

The table lists this clonotype with many counts. V usage is TRBV19 and J usage is TRBJ1-5; no definite D call. V lost 0 bases and J lost 4, with 7 bases in between. This CDR3 region has 14 residues. CDR1 LNHDA and CDR2 SQIVND come from the germline V gene (reference sequence). This CDR3 reads CASSIDRRNQPQHF. Here the CDR3 DNA reads TGTGCCAGTAGTATAGATCGCAGAAATCAGCCCCAGCATTTT.

This clonotype occurred many times. The rearrangement joins TRBV12-3 or TRBV12-4 to TRBJ1-6; D perhaps matches TRBD1 (5 bases). The V end lost 6 bases, the J end lost 9 bases, and 15 bases lay between the germline ends. CDR3 length: 14 residues. The CDR3 DNA reads as TGTGCCAGCAGAACGGGGGGGATCAGTTCACCCCTCCACTTT. Residues: CASRTGGISSPLHF.

Concerning this clonotype: A much larger clone sits a single nucleotide away, making a read error possible. No conserved phenylalanine or tryptophan is present at the end of the CDR3, so a read error is the likely explanation. The genes are TRBV5-6 and TRBJ1-2; 8 positions match TRBD1. Trimming cost V 4 bases and J 7 bases; bases outside gene matches: 6. This CDR3 has 13 amino acids. CDR1 is SGHDT and CDR2 is YYEEEE in the germline V gene. The chain's CDR3 is CASSPGQVSGYTY. The CDR3 DNA reads TGTGCCAGCAGCCCGGGACAGGTGTCTGGCTACACCTAC.

This clonotype was observed a few times. The rearrangement uses TRBV20-1 and TRBJ1-1, with TRBD1 as a possible D gene (6 bases). V was cut by 0 bases and J by 4 bases, with 9 bases left in between. There are 13 residues in the CDR3. Germline V lookup: CDR1 DFQATT, CDR2 SNEGSKA (reference sequence). CDR3 loop: CSARDKGGTEAFF. The DNA for the CDR3 is TGCAGTGCTAGAGATAAGGGGGGCACTGAAGCTTTCTTT.

This clonotype appeared many times. This sequence joins TRBV27 and TRBJ1-1, with D perhaps TRBD1 (5 bases). V was shortened by 4 bases and J by 4 bases, with 13 bases between the two germline ends. Germline V gene data show CDR1 as MNHEY and CDR2 as SMNVEV (reference sequence). The CDR3 is made up of 14 amino acids. Here the CDR3 DNA reads TGTGCCAGCAGTTCAGCCCGGGGGAGCACTGAAGCTTTCTTT. It codes for CASSSARGSTEAFF.

This clonotype has at least ten counts. The chain combines TRBV27 with TRBJ2-2; tentatively, D is TRBD2 (6 bases). CDR3 length equals 13 residues. V gave up 11 bases and J gave up 4 bases, with 14 bases separating them. Germline V gene sequence: CDR1 MNHEY, CDR2 SMNVEV (reference sequence). The CDR3 here is CAVREHGTGELFF. The CDR3 nucleotides read TGTGCCGTTCGGGAGCACGGCACCGGGGAGCTGTTTTTT.

This rearrangement joins TRBV20-1 to TRBJ2-5; perhaps D is TRBD1 or TRBD2 (5 bases each). This CDR3 region has 13 residues. Germline assignment: CDR1 DFQATT and CDR2 SNEGSKA (reference sequence). V was shortened by 3 bases and J by 3 bases, with 11 bases between the two germline ends. The CDR3 DNA reads TGCAGTGCTAGCCGGGGCAGGGAAGAGACCCAGTACTTC. Protein product: CSASRGREETQYF.